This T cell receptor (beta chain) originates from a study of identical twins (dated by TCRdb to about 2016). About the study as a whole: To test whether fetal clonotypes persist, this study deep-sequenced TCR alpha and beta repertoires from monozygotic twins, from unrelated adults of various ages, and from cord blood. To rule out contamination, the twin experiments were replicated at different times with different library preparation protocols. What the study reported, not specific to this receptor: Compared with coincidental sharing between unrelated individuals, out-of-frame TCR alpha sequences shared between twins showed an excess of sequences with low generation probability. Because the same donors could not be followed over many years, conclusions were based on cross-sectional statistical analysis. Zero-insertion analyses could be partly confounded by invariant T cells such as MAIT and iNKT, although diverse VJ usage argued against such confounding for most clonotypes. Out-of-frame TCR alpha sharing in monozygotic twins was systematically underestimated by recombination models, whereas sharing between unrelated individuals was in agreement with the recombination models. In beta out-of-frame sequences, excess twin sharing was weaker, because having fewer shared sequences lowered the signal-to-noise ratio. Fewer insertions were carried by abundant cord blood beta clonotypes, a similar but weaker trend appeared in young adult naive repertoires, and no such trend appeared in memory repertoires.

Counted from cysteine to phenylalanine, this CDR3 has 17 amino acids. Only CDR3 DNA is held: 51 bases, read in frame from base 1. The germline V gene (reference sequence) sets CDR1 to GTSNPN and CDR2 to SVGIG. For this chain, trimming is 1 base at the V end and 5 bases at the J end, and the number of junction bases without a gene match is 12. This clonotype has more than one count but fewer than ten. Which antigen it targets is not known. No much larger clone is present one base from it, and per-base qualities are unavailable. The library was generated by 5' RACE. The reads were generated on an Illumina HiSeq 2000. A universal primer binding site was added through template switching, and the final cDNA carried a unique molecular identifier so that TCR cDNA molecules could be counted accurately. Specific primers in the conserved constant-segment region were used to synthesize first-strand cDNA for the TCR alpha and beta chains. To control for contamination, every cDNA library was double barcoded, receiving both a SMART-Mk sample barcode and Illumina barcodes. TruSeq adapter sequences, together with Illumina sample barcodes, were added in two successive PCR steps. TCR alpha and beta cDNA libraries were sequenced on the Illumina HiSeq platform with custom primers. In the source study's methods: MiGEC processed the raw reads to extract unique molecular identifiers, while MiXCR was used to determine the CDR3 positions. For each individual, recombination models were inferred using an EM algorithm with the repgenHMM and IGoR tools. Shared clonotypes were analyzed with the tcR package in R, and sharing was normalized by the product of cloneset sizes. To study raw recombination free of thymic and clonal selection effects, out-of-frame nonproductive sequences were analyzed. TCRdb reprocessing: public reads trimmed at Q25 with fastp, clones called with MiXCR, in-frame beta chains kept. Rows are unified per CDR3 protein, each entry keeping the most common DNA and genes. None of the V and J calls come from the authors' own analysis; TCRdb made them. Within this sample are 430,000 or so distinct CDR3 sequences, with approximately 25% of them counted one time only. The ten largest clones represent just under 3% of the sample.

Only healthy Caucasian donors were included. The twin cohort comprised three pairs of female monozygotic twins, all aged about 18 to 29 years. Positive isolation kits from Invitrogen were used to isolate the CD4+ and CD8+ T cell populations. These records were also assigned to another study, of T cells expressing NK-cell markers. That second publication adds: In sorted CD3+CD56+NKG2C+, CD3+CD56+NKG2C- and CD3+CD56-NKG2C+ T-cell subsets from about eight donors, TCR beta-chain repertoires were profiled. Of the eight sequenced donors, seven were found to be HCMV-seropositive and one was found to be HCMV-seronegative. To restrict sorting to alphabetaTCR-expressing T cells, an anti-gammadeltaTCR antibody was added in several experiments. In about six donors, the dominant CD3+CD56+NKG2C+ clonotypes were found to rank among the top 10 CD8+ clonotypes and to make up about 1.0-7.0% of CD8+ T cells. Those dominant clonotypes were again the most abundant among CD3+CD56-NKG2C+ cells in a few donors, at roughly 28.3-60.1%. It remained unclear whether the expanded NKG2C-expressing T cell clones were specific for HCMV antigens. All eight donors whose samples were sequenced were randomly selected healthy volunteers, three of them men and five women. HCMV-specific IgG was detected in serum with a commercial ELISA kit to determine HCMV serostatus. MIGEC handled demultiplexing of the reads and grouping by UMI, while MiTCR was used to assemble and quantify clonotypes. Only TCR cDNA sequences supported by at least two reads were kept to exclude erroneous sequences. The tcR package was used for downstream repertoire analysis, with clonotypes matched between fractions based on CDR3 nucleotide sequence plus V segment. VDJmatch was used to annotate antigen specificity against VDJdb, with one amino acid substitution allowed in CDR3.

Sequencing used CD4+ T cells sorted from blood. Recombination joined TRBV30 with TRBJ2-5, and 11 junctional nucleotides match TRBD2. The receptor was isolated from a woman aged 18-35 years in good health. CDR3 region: CAWSEGLAASAWETQYF. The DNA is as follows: TGTGCCTGGAGTGAGGGACTAGCGGCCTCTGCATGGGAGACCCAGTACTTC.